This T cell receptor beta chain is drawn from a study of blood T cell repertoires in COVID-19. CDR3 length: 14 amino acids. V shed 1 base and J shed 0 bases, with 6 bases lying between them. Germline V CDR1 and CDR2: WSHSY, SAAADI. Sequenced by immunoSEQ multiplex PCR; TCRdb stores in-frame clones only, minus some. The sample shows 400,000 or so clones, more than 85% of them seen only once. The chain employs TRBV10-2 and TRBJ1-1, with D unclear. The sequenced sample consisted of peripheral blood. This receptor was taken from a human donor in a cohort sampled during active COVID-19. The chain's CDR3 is CASSEYSMNTEAFF. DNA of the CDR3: TGCGCCAGCAGTGAGTATAGCATGAACACTGAAGCTTTCTTT.